This T cell receptor (beta chain) derives from a study of control samples from healthy donors and cancer patients. The repertoire was sequenced with immunoSEQ multiplex PCR; TCRdb's copy has only in-frame clones and lacks some. The table records about 120,000 clones, 85% to 90% of them present only once. The J segment lost 1 base and the V segment lost 1 base, leaving 6 bases of the junction unmatched. The CDR3 loop spans 16 amino acids. Germline lookup yields CDR1 SGDLS and CDR2 YYNGEE. Input material: PBMCs. This clonotype originated in a woman in her forties or fifties with colorectal cancer. V usage is TRBV9 and J usage is TRBJ2-5; 8 bases fit TRBD1. The CDR3 here is CASSVRQGSPQETQYF. The CDR3, as DNA: TGTGCCAGCAGCGTAAGACAGGGGAGCCCCCAAGAGACCCAGTACTTC. The variable domain in full, completed from reference TRBV9 and TRBJ2-5, reads DSGVTQTPKHLITATGQRVTLRCSPRSGDLSVYWYQQSLDQGLQFLIQYYNGEERAKGNILERFSAQQFPDLHSELNLSSLELGDSALYFCASSVRQGSPQETQYFGPGTRLLVL.